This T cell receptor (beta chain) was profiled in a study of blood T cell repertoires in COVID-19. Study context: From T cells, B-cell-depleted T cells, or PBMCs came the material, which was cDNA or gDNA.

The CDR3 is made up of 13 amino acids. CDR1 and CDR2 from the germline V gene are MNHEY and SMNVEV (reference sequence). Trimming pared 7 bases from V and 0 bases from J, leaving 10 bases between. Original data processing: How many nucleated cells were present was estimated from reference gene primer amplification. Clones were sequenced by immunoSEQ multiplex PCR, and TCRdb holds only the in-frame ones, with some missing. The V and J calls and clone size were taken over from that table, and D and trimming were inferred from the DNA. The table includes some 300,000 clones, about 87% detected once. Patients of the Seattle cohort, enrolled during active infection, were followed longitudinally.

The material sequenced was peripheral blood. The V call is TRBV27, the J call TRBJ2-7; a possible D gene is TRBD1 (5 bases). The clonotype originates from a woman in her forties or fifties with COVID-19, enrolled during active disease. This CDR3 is CASTQGISYEQYF. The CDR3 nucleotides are TGTGCCAGCACCCAGGGTATCTCCTACGAGCAGTACTTC.